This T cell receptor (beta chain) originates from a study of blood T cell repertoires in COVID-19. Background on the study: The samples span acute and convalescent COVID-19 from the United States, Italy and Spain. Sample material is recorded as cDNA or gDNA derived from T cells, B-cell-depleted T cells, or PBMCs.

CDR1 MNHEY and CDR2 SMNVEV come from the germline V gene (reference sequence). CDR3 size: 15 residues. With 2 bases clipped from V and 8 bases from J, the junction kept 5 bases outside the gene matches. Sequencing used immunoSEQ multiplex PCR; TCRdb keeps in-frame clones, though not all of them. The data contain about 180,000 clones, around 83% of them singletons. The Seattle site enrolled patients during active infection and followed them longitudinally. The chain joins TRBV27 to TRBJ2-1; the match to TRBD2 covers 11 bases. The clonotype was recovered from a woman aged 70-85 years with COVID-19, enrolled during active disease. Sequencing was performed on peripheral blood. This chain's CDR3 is CASSLTSGRSYEQFF. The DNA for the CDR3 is TGTGCCAGCAGTTTAACTAGCGGGAGAAGCTATGAGCAGTTCTTC.